The sequence of this TCR beta chain was determined in a study of T cell repertoires in cytomegalovirus infection. Study overall: Carrying CMV and the relevant HLA type showed in public TCR beta signatures. Findings and caveats of the study: HLA-C-restricted TCR beta clonotypes specific for CMV led the ex vivo response. Accumulated public TCR beta family frequency recognized individuals carrying CMV together with the relevant HLA.

The V and J ends lost 4 bases and 7 bases respectively, with 4 bases between them. Germline CDR1 and CDR2: SGHVT and SQSDAQ. The CDR3 has 10 residues. TCRdb ran MiXCR on the reads and lists one entry per CDR3 protein. The sample gives 250,000 to 300,000 distinct CDR3 sequences, roughly 13% of which show up once; around 9% is in the top ten. A remark on this clonotype: Its specificity is not known.

This TCR was sampled from a human donor in good health (CMV status not recorded). Some clones in this sample may be carry-over from other donors' samples. Sequencing was carried out using PBMCs. The chain combines TRBV7-4 with TRBJ2-5; D is undetermined. CDR3 region: CASSSVTQYF. CDR3 DNA sequence: TGTGCCAGCAGCTCCGTGACCCAGTACTTC.